Here is one TCR beta chain with its context. This CDR3 is built from 15 residues. Trimming took 6 bases from V and 6 from J; bases not matched to a gene: 11. Germline CDR1 is SGHTA and CDR2 is FQGNSA. The data derive from a study of control samples from healthy donors and cancer patients. The method was immunoSEQ multiplex PCR; TCRdb's version includes in-frame clones alone and lacks a portion of them. The table records over 100,000 clones, around nine tenths of them present only once. The chain is built from TRBV7-2 and TRBJ2-1; 7 bases align to TRBD2. This TCR was sampled from a woman aged 50 to 60 in good health. Sequenced input: blood. The DNA of the CDR3 is TGTGCCAGCAGGAGATCCGGGACTACCCTCAATGAGCAGTTCTTC. Translating it yields CASRRSGTTLNEQFF.